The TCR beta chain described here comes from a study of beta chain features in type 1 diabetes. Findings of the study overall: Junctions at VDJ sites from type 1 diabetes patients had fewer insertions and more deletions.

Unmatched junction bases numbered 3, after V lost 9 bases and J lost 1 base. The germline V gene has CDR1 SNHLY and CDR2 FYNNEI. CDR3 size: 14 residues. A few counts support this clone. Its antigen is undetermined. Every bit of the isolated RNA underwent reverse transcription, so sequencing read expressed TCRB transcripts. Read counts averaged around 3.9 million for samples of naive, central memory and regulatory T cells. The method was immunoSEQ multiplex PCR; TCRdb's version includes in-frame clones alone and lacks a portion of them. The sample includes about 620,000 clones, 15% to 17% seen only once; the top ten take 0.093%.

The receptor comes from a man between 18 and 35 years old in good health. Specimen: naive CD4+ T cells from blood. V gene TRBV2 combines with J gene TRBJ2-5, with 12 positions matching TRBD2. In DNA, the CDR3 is TGTGCCAGTGGACTAGCGGGGATCCAAGAGACCCAGTACTTC. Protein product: CASGLAGIQETQYF.